This TCR beta chain was retrieved from a study of T cell repertoires in cytomegalovirus infection. On the study more broadly: HLA-B-restricted CMV epitopes that are well studied, plus recently identified HLA-C-restricted ones, were used by the study. Indications of both CMV infection and matching HLA type were provided by public TCR beta signatures.

A note on this clonotype: Its antigen remains unidentified.

The study's findings and limits: Dominant in the ex vivo response were TCR beta clonotypes restricted by HLA-C and specific for CMV. Summed public TCR beta family frequency identified CMV carriers bearing the relevant HLA.

The junction had 12 bases not matched to a gene; V was cut back by 8 bases and J by 4 bases. The germline V gene encodes CDR1 MNHNY and CDR2 SVGAGI (reference sequence). This CDR3 is built from 15 residues. Each CDR3 protein gets one entry after TCRdb re-called the reads with MiXCR. The data contain about 890,000 distinct CDR3 sequences, less than 40% of them singletons. J is TRBJ2-3 and V is TRBV6-6; 7 bases align to TRBD2. The sequence was collected from a human donor in good health (CMV status not recorded). Some clones in this sample may be carry-over from other donors' samples. This sample comprised cultured CD8+ T cells from PBMCs, obtained from culture after CMV antigen stimulation. The CDR3 loop reads CASLSFREGSDTQYF. The CDR3 DNA reads as TGTGCCAGCCTTAGCTTTAGGGAGGGATCAGATACGCAGTATTTT.